This entry lists 27 T cell receptor beta chains sequenced from one sample in a study of early T cells in non-severe SARS-CoV-2 infection. MiXCR, run by TCRdb on the 5' RACE reads, gives a single entry per CDR3 protein. The table includes roughly 40,000 distinct CDR3 sequences, under 4.5% detected once. Sample: whole blood. Receptor source: an adult who was a healthcare worker with PCR-confirmed SARS-CoV-2 infection or an uninfected control (not recorded which).

This clonotype was picked up many times. The chain joins TRBV7-2 to TRBJ1-1; 7 bases match TRBD1. V lost 5 bases and J lost 0; bases outside the gene matches: 6. Germline lookup yields CDR1 SGHTA and CDR2 FQGNSA. The CDR3 is made up of 15 amino acids. The CDR3 DNA follows: TGTGCCAGCAGCATCACACAGGGGATGAACACTGAAGCTTTCTTT. Protein product: CASSITQGMNTEAFF.

This clonotype was recorded a few times. The rearrangement links TRBV7-8 to TRBJ2-7, with D perhaps TRBD1 or TRBD2 (5 bases each). Trimming shortened V by 1 base and J by 2 bases, and 12 bases separated the two germline ends. This CDR3 has 15 amino acids. Germline V CDR1 and CDR2: SGHVS, FQNEAQ. CDR3: CASSLDGGRAYEQYF. The DNA of the CDR3 is TGTGCCAGCAGCTTAGACGGAGGCAGGGCCTACGAGCAGTACTTC.

In its sample, this clonotype was seen many times. This chain uses TRBV5-4 with TRBJ2-3, with TRBD1 identical over 10 bases. V was clipped by 2 bases and J by 5 bases; unmatched bases: 2. In germline, CDR1 is SGHNT, CDR2 YYREEE (reference sequence). CDR3 length: 14 residues. CDR3: CASSLGQGGDTQYF. The CDR3 DNA reads as TGTGCCAGCAGCTTAGGACAGGGGGGAGATACGCAGTATTTT.

This clonotype has at least ten counts. The chain recombines TRBV10-3 with TRBJ2-7; 7 bases map to TRBD2. V trimming: 3 bases; J trimming: 5 bases; junction bases outside the gene matches: 10. The length of the CDR3 is 15 residues. CDR1 is ENHRY, CDR2 SYGVKD, per germline. CDR3 sequence reads: CAISDPLATTNEQYF. Written as DNA, the CDR3 is TGTGCCATCAGTGACCCACTAGCGACAACCAACGAGCAGTACTTC.

This clonotype was recorded many times. This chain joins TRBV14 and TRBJ2-5; the D gene is possibly TRBD2 (6 bases). Trimming took off 1 base at V and 5 bases at J, with 11 bases between the two ends. There are 14 residues in the CDR3. Germline V gives CDR1 SGHDN, CDR2 FVKESK. CDR3 protein: CASSQVSGGETQYF. DNA for the CDR3: TGTGCCAGCAGCCAAGTTAGCGGAGGCGAGACCCAGTACTTC.

The J gene is TRBJ1-2, the V gene TRBV29-1; maybe TRBD1 (6 bases). Trimming cost V 4 bases and J 5 bases, with 8 bases left between them. The CDR3 consists of 11 residues. CDR1 and CDR2 from the germline V gene are SQVTM and ANQGSEA. The CDR3 is CSVAGVYGYTF. The CDR3 DNA reads TGCAGCGTTGCAGGGGTATATGGCTACACCTTC.

This clonotype was picked up a small number of times. The chain links TRBV3-1 to TRBJ2-7; D perhaps matches TRBD2 (7 bases). The CDR3 consists of 13 residues. The V and J ends lost 4 bases and 5 bases respectively, with 12 bases between them. CDR1 LGHDT and CDR2 YNNKEL come from the germline V gene (reference sequence). CDR3 DNA: TGTGCCAGCAGCCGCATGGGGGGGCACGAGCAGTACTTC. Its protein product is CASSRMGGHEQYF.

This clonotype was detected many times. This chain uses TRBV6-5 with TRBJ1-1, with a tentative D call TRBD1 (5 bases). The CDR3 has 15 residues. Germline V gene sequence: CDR1 MNHEY, CDR2 SVGAGI. Deletions cut 6 bases from V and 4 bases from J, with 18 bases between. CDR3 amino acids: CASRTGAGLGTEAFF. As DNA, the CDR3 is TGTGCCAGCAGAACAGGTGCAGGGCTGGGCACTGAAGCTTTCTTT.

The chain is built from TRBV18 and TRBJ2-3; D is undetermined. The CDR3 loop spans 12 amino acids. Trimming took 3 bases from V and 4 from J, leaving 5 bases between them. Germline CDR1 is KGHSH and CDR2 is LQKENI. The CDR3: CASSPTPDTQYF. The DNA of the CDR3 is TGTGCCAGCTCACCTACGCCAGATACGCAGTATTTT.

This clonotype was seen at least ten times. V and J are TRBV3-1 and TRBJ2-1, with 11 nucleotides matching TRBD2. Germline V gene sequence: CDR1 LGHDT, CDR2 YNNKEL (reference sequence). CDR3 size: 15 residues. V trimming: 2 bases; J trimming: 9 bases; junction bases outside the gene matches: 6. The CDR3 spells CASSQITSGRGEQFF. In nucleotides, the CDR3 is TGTGCCAGCAGCCAAATCACTAGCGGGAGAGGTGAGCAGTTCTTC.

This clonotype was counted many times. The rearrangement links TRBV7-6 to TRBJ2-6; D is possibly TRBD1 (6 bases). Germline-derived CDR1 and CDR2 are SGHVS and FNYEAQ. V lost 1 base to trimming and J lost 2 bases, with 15 bases between them. This CDR3 spans 18 amino acids. CDR3: CASSLGVGAGAGANVLTF. CDR3 in DNA: TGTGCCAGCAGCTTAGGAGTAGGGGCAGGGGCTGGGGCCAACGTCCTGACTTTC.

A few counts support this clonotype. The chain employs TRBV7-9 and TRBJ2-7; 9 bases are shared with TRBD2. Germline CDR1 is SEHNR and CDR2 is FQNEAQ (reference sequence). Unmatched junction bases numbered 7, after V lost 0 bases and J lost 7 bases. CDR3 length: 15 residues. The CDR3 DNA follows: TGTGCCAGCAGCTTAGCTTCTAGCGGGGCCCGAGAGCAGTACTTC. Translated, it gives CASSLASSGAREQYF.

This clonotype came up many times. The J gene is TRBJ1-2, the V gene TRBV12-3 or TRBV12-4, with D unclear. Trimming removed 10 bases from V and 7 bases from J, with 22 bases in between. CDR3 length: 14 amino acids. CDR3 protein: CATVEFPGGSGYTF. The CDR3 bases are TGTGCCACCGTCGAGTTTCCTGGAGGCTCTGGCTACACCTTC.

There are many counts of this clonotype. Written as DNA, the CDR3 is TGTGCCAGCAGCTTATCCGACCCGAAGGGGGTGCGGCAACACGGGGGGTCCCACAATGAGCAGTTCTTC. It specifies CASSLSDPKGVRQHGGSHNEQFF. The J gene is TRBJ2-1, the V gene TRBV7-3; D is possibly TRBD2 (7 bases). This CDR3 is built from 23 residues. V shed 2 bases and J shed 5 bases, with 37 bases lying between them. Germline V CDR1 and CDR2: SGHTA, FQGTGA.

This clonotype occurred many times. The V gene is TRBV11-3, the J gene TRBJ2-1; D tentatively fits TRBD1 or TRBD2 (5 bases each). This CDR3 region has 15 residues. CDR1 and CDR2 from the germline V gene are SGHNT and YENEEA. Trimming stripped 3 bases from V and 8 bases from J, with 17 bases between. Here the CDR3 DNA reads TGTGCCAGCAGCTTCAGGACTGGGGGAGCAGATGAGCAGTTCTTC. Translating it yields CASSFRTGGADEQFF.

This clonotype was seen ten or more times. This chain connects TRBV29-1 to TRBJ1-6; D not certain. Germline V gives CDR1 SQVTM, CDR2 ANQGSEA. The V gene lost 3 bases and the J gene lost 7 bases, with 13 bases spanning the gap. CDR3 size: 14 residues. The CDR3 loop reads CSVDTGAGNSPLHF. CDR3 sequence (DNA): TGCAGCGTTGATACCGGAGCGGGGAATTCACCCCTCCACTTT.

In this sample, this clonotype turned up many times. The rearrangement links TRBV11-2 to TRBJ2-1; D ambiguous. Germline values: CDR1 SGHAT, CDR2 FQNNGV. Trimming stripped 1 base from V and 2 bases from J, with 9 bases between. This CDR3 contains 15 residues. The chain's CDR3 is CASSLGPATYNEQFF. CDR3 DNA sequence: TGTGCCAGCAGCTTAGGGCCAGCTACCTACAATGAGCAGTTCTTC.

This clonotype was found a few times. DNA for the CDR3: TGTGCCAGCAGCCGGACTAGCGGGAGGGGGACCCAGTACTTC. This gives the protein CASSRTSGRGTQYF. V usage is TRBV11-2 and J usage is TRBJ2-5; 15 nucleotides match TRBD2. With 5 bases clipped from V and 7 bases from J, the junction kept 2 bases outside the gene matches. The CDR3 runs to 14 residues. Germline loops: CDR1 SGHAT, CDR2 FQNNGV. The full variable domain, with the rest looked up from reference TRBV11-2 and TRBJ2-5, is EAGVAQSPRYKIIEKRQSVAFWCNPISGHATLYWYQQILGQGPKLLIQFQNNGVVDDSQLPKDRFSAERLKGVDSTLKIQPAKLEDSAVYLCASSRTSGRGTQYFGPGTRLLVL.

Notes on this clonotype: Given a much more abundant clone one base away, this may be a read error. J is TRBJ2-5 and V is TRBV7-6; D unresolved. The germline V gene encodes CDR1 SGHVS and CDR2 FNYEAQ. This CDR3 spans 13 amino acids. The CDR3 nucleotides are TGTGCCAGCAGCCGACGGGCCCAAGAGACCCGGTACTTC. It codes for CASSRRAQETRYF.

This clonotype was seen many times. The chain carries TRBV5-4 and TRBJ2-5; TRBD2 matches at 14 bases. Trimming at V came to 4 bases and at J to 1 base, leaving 9 bases not matched to a gene. The CDR3 totals 18 residues. Germline V gene data show CDR1 as SGHNT and CDR2 as YYREEE (reference sequence). CDR3 loop: CASSGMGLAGDPQETQYF. The CDR3 DNA follows: TGTGCCAGCAGCGGGATGGGACTAGCGGGAGACCCCCAAGAGACCCAGTACTTC. The whole variable domain, remainder taken from reference TRBV5-4 and TRBJ2-5, is ETGVTQSPTHLIKTRGQQVTLRCSSQSGHNTVSWYQQALGQGPQFIFQYYREEENGRGNFPPRFSGLQFPNYSSELNVNALELDDSALYLCASSGMGLAGDPQETQYFGPGTRLLVL.

This clonotype came up a few times. This chain links TRBV6-5 with TRBJ1-3; no clear D. V lost 6 bases to trimming and J lost 4 bases, with 13 bases between them. CDR1 is MNHEY and CDR2 is SVGAGI in the germline V gene. The CDR3 loop spans 14 amino acids. In DNA, the CDR3 is TGTGCCAGCAGGAGCGGAATATCCGGAAACACCATATATTTT. Translated: CASRSGISGNTIYF.

The chain is built from TRBV29-1 and TRBJ2-7; 7 bases are a match to TRBD1. This CDR3 has 12 amino acids. The germline gives CDR1 SQVTM, CDR2 ANQGSEA. V was clipped by 5 bases and J by 2 bases; unmatched bases: 3. CDR3 residues: CSVRQGPYEQYF. In DNA, the CDR3 is TGCAGCGTTCGACAGGGCCCCTACGAGCAGTACTTC.

By sample fraction, this clonotype is medium-sized. The chain carries TRBV6-1 and TRBJ1-2; TRBD1 is a possible D gene (5 bases). Trimming removed 5 bases from V and 1 base from J, with 14 bases in between. CDR3 length: 15 residues. Per germline, CDR1 MNHNS and CDR2 SASEGT. CDR3: CASSPGQGVNYGYTF. In DNA form, the CDR3 reads TGTGCCAGCAGTCCCGGGCAGGGCGTTAACTATGGCTACACCTTC.

This clonotype has a count of ten or more. The chain is built from TRBV20-1 and TRBJ2-1; TRBD2 agrees at 11 bases. CDR1 is DFQATT, CDR2 SNEGSKA, per germline (reference sequence). The CDR3 is 16 residues long. J lost 3 bases, V lost 6 bases, and 10 bases had no gene match. The DNA for the CDR3 is TGCAGTGCCGTGGGAACTAGCGGGGGCTACTACAATGAGCAGTTCTTC. Its protein is CSAVGTSGGYYNEQFF.

This clonotype has at least ten counts. This chain connects TRBV9 to TRBJ2-7; 8 bases line up with TRBD1. The CDR3 runs 13 residues. The J segment lost 6 bases and the V segment lost 5 bases, leaving 7 bases of the junction unmatched. Germline CDR1 reads SGDLS; CDR2 reads YYNGEE. The CDR3 nucleotides read TGTGCCAGCAGTGGTGGACAGGGCGGCGAGCAGTACTTC. It specifies CASSGGQGGEQYF. Full variable domain (outside the CDR3, taken from reference TRBV9 and TRBJ2-7): DSGVTQTPKHLITATGQRVTLRCSPRSGDLSVYWYQQSLDQGLQFLIQYYNGEERAKGNILERFSAQQFPDLHSELNLSSLELGDSALYFCASSGGQGGEQYFGPGTRLTVT.

This clonotype came up many times. J is TRBJ2-6 and V is TRBV6-2 or TRBV6-3; no clear D. The CDR3 is made up of 15 amino acids. Trimming removed 2 bases at V and 0 bases at J, with 5 bases between. Germline CDR1 and CDR2: MNHEY and SVGEGT. The CDR3 spells CASSYGSSGANVLTF. The CDR3 nucleotides read TGTGCCAGCAGTTACGGTAGCTCTGGGGCCAACGTCCTGACTTTC.

There are many counts of this clonotype. The chain has TRBV11-3 and TRBJ2-1, with D possibly TRBD1 on 6 matching bases. The germline gives CDR1 SGHNT, CDR2 YENEEA. V was pared by 5 bases and J by 15 bases, with 23 bases between. The CDR3 contains 14 residues. Written as DNA, the CDR3 is TGTGCCAGCAGCCCCCCGGCAGGGGCGGGTGGTCGGTTCTTC. Its protein is CASSPPAGAGGRFF.